This TCR beta chain was profiled in a study of T-cell reconstitution after alpha-beta-depleted transplantation in children. Study observations and caveats: T-cell counts and diversity were attributed mostly to newly produced T cells one year after transplant. Where alpha-beta T cells came from about two months after transplant was reportedly several hundred expanded graft clones. Surviving recipient T cells and thymic progenitors accounted for the high day-60 TCRbeta diversity observed in some patients.

The CDR3 spans 15 residues. The ends lost 1 base at V and 9 bases at J; junction bases unmatched: 9. Preparation of the TCRbeta library involved a method that used unique molecular identifiers. TCRdb passed the PCR reads through MiXCR, listing each CDR3 protein once. The data hold some 840,000 distinct CDR3 sequences, with about 15% observed a single time. To note about this clonotype: The antigen is unknown.

This specimen was PBMCs, mostly from graft donor cells, taken 360 days after TCRalphabeta/CD19-depleted stem cell transplant. The chain employs TRBV12-3 or TRBV12-4 and TRBJ2-1, with 7 bases that match TRBD2. This receptor was identified in a male patient younger than 18 who had a stem cell transplant for acute lymphoblastic leukemia, so the T cells may come from the graft donor. The CDR3 nucleotides are TGTGCCAGCAGTTTAGATCGGGCGGGAGTCGGTGAGCAGTTCTTC. Residues: CASSLDRAGVGEQFF.